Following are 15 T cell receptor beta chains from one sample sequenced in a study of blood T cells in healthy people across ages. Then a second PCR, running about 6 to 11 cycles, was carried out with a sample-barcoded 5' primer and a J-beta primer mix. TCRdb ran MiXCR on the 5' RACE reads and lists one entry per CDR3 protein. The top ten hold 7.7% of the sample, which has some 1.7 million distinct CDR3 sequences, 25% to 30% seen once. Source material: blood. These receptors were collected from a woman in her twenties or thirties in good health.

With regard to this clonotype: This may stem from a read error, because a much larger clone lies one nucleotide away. The CDR3 nucleotides are TGCAGTGCTAGCTGGATAGGTTCCGGGGAGCTGTTTTTT. As protein: CSASWIGSGELFF. V and J are TRBV20-1 and TRBJ2-2, with D unresolved. The CDR3 consists of 13 residues. CDR1 and CDR2 (germline): DFQATT, SNEGSKA (reference sequence). V was trimmed by 3 bases and J by 6 bases, leaving 11 bases between them.

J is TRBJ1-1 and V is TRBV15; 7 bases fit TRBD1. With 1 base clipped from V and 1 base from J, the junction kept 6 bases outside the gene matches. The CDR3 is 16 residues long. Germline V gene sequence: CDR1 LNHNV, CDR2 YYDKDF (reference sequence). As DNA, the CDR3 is TGTGCCACCAGCAGAGCACCAGGGGGATCGAACACTGAAGCTTTCTTT. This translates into CATSRAPGGSNTEAFF.

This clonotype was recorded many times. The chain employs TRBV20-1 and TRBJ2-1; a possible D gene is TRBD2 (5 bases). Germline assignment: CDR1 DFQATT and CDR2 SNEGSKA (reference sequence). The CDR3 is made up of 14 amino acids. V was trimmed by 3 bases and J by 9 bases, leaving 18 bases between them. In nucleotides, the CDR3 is TGCAGTGCTAGGACGAGCGGAAGGGTGGGTGAGCAGTTCTTC. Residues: CSARTSGRVGEQFF.

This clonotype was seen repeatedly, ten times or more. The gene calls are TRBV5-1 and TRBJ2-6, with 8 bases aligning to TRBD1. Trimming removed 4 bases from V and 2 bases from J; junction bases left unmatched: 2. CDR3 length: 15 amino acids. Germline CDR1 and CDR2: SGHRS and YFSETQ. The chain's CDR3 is CASSNRGAGANVLTF. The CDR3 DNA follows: TGCGCCAGCAGCAACAGGGGGGCTGGGGCCAACGTCCTGACTTTC. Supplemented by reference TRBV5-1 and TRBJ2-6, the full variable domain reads KAGVTQTPRYLIKTRGQQVTLSCSPISGHRSVSWYQQTPGQGLQFLFEYFSETQRNKGNFPGRFSGRQFSNSRSEMNVSTLELGDSALYLCASSNRGAGANVLTFGAGSRLTVL.

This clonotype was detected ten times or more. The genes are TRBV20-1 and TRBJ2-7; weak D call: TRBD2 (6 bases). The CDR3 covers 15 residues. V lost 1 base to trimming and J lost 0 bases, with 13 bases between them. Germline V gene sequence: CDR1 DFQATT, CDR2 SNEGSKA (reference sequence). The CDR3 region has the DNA TGCAGTGCTAGAGCCCCCTCCGGGAGCTCCTACGAGCAGTACTTC. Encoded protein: CSARAPSGSSYEQYF.

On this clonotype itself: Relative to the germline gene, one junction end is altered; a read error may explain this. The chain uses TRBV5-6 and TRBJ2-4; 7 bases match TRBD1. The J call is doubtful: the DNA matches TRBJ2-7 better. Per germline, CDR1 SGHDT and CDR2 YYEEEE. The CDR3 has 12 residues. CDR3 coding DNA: TGTACCAGCAGCCGGGACAGTTACGAGCAGTACTTC. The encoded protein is CTSSRDSYEQYF.

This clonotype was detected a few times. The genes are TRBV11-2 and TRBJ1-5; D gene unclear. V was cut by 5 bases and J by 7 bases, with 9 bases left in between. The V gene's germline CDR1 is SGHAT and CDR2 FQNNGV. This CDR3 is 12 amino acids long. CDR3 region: CASSGENQPQHF. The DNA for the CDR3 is TGTGCCAGCAGCGGAGAGAACCAGCCCCAGCATTTT.

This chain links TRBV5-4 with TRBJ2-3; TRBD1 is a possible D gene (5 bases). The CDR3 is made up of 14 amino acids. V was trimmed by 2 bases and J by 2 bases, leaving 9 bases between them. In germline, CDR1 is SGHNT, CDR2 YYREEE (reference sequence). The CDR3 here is CASSFGQVTDTQYF. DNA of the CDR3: TGTGCCAGCAGCTTCGGACAAGTCACAGATACGCAGTATTTT.

This CDR3 reads CSASRLAGGPGEQYF. In DNA, the CDR3 is TGCAGTGCTAGTCGCCTAGCGGGGGGGCCGGGTGAGCAGTACTTC. The chain combines TRBV20-1 with TRBJ2-5; 12 nucleotides align to TRBD2. Germline CDR1 DFQATT, CDR2 SNEGSKA (reference sequence). The ends lost 3 bases at V and 11 bases at J; junction bases unmatched: 13. The CDR3 consists of 15 residues.

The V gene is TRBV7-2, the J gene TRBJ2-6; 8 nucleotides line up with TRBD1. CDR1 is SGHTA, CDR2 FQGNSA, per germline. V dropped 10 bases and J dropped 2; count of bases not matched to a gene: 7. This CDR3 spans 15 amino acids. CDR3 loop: CATRTGCTGANVLTF. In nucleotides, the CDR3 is TGTGCCACACGGACAGGGTGTACTGGGGCCAACGTCCTGACTTTC.

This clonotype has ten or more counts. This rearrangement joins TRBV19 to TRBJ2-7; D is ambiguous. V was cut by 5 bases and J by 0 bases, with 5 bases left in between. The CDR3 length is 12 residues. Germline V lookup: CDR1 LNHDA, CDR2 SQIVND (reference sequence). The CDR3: CASSGLSYEQYF. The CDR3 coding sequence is TGTGCCAGTAGTGGGCTCTCCTACGAGCAGTACTTC. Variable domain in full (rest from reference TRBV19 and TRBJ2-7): DGGITQSPKYLFRKEGQNVTLSCEQNLNHDAMYWYRQDPGQGLRLIYYSQIVNDFQKGDIAEGYSVSREKKESFPLTVTSAQKNPTAFYLCASSGLSYEQYFGPGTRLTVT.

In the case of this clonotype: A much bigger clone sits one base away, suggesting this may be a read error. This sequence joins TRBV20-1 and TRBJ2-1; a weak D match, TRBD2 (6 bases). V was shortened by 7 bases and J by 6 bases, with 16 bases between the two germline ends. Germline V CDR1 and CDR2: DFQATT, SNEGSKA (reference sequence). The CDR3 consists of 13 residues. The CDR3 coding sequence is TGCAGTGTTCTCTCGGGACTTCGCAATGAGCAGTTCTTC. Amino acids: CSVLSGLRNEQFF.

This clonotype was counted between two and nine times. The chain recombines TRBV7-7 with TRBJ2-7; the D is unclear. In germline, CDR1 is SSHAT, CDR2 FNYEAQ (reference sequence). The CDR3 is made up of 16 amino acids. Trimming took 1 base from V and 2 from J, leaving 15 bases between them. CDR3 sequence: CASSLVLAEHTYEQYF. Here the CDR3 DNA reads TGTGCCAGCAGCTTAGTGTTGGCAGAACACACCTACGAGCAGTACTTC.

The CDR3 is CASRAIGGAEETQYF. CDR3 DNA sequence: TGTGCCAGCAGGGCAATAGGGGGGGCAGAGGAGACCCAGTACTTC. The chain employs TRBV7-3 and TRBJ2-5, with D perhaps matching TRBD2 (7 bases). The CDR3 is 15 residues long. The germline V and J ends were trimmed by 6 bases and 5 bases, with 19 bases remaining between them. Germline CDR1 reads SGHTA; CDR2 reads FQGTGA.

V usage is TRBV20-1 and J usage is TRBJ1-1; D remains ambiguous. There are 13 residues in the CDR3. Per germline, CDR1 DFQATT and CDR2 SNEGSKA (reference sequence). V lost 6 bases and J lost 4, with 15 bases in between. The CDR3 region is CSAKTQSGTEAFF. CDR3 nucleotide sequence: TGCAGTGCAAAGACCCAGAGCGGCACTGAAGCTTTCTTT.